This T cell receptor beta chain was identified during a study of spatial heterogeneity in lung cancer (dated by TCRdb to 2018 to 2020). General notes on the study: More beta-chain than alpha-chain transcripts were consistently detected, likely reflecting higher beta-chain transcript abundance. In the raw uncorrected reads, each unique combination of TCR and UMI appeared on average more than ten times. TCR alpha and beta repertoires were quantitatively compared across multiple tumor regions, matched nontumor lung and blood in non-small cell lung cancer. The study linked features of the TCR repertoire to counts of nonsynonymous mutations, which were determined by whole-exome sequencing of tumor tissue. At surgery, both alpha and beta chains were TCR-sequenced in more than 200 tumor regions, fewer than 85 matched nontumor lung samples and a few dozen PBMC samples.

The label giving this sample's time point can be read as: sample taken at primary tumor resection. TCR sequencing used whole RNA extracted from tumor and nontumor lung tissue, or from cryopreserved PBMC samples, without cell sorting. Samples were obtained from around 72 patients with early-stage, untreated non-small cell lung cancer from the lung TRACERx cohort. Only patients for whom sufficient RNA was available from at least two tumor regions were selected for TCR sequencing. The junction carries 9 bases between V and J, which are trimmed by 3 bases and 1 base respectively. From the cysteine up to the phenylalanine, the CDR3 has a length of 13 residues. Just CDR3 DNA is preserved here, 39 bases in frame from base 1. Per the germline V gene, SQVTM is the CDR1 and ANQGSEA is the CDR2. To prepare the library, 5' RACE was applied. Sequencing used a NextSeq 500. The TCR library protocol attached a unique molecular identifier to each TCR cDNA molecule to allow correction of PCR and sequencing errors. In the original analysis: Decombinator tools were used for TCR identification, UMI-based error correction and CDR3 extraction. TCRs above a frequency of 2 per 1,000, corresponding to the top 1% of the tumor frequency distribution, were defined as expanded. Each repertoire was subsampled 100 times to 5,000 TCRs, after which Renyi diversity was computed with the R vegan package. CDR3 similarity networks were built from amino acid triplet string-kernel similarity, with CDR3s being connected when pairwise similarity was above 0.82. The raw public reads went through TCRdb reprocessing: fastp at Q25, MiXCR clone calling, in-frame beta chains kept. Each CDR3 protein gets just one entry, which takes the most common genes and DNA from the rows behind it. The V and J calls and clone size come from TCRdb's table, not from the authors' own analysis. This sample is represented by about 38,000 distinct CDR3 sequences; 6.5% to 8.5% of them were singletons. The ten top clones hold about 26% of the sample.

The paper's findings and limits, for the study overall: Confirming at a functional level the hypothesis that regional TCRs recognize regional mutations was considered to require additional single-cell paired TCR alpha and beta sequencing. Ubiquitous expanded tumor TCRs showed up in blood more often at tumor resection than at routine follow-up.

Remarks on this clonotype: It has no known antigen specificity. No base-level quality is on record; no much larger clone is a single base apart.

Source: PBMCs, taken at surgery. The chain joins TRBV29-1 to TRBJ1-1; the D gene cannot be resolved reliably. This clonotype originated in a male donor with early-stage non-small cell lung cancer. CDR3 loop: CSVERRANTEAFF. The DNA is TGCAGCGTTGAGAGACGGGCGAACACTGAAGCTTTCTTT.